This entry features one T cell receptor beta chain sequence. Its antigen is as yet unknown. The data are from a study of beta chain features in type 1 diabetes. Notes on the study in general: Cells with high TCR expression could be over-represented when cDNA is sequenced. Among patients with Type 1 diabetes, TCRB CDR3s were moderately but significantly shorter in every one of the four CD4+ subsets.

The sequenced template was cDNA made from the entire isolated RNA. The average output of naive, central memory and regulatory T cell samples was roughly 3.6 million reads. TCRdb keeps only in-frame clones here, not all; method: immunoSEQ multiplex PCR. In the table there are some 250,000 clones, 25% to 30% of which are singletons. The V and J ends lost 6 bases and 0 bases, in that order; junction bases with no gene match: 4. Looked up from germline, CDR1 is KGHSH and CDR2 is LQKENI. The length of the CDR3 is 16 residues. The chain uses TRBV18 and TRBJ2-1; 11 nucleotides match TRBD2. The source of this sequence is a man aged 25 to 45 in good health. Input material: central memory CD4+ T cells from blood. The CDR3 nucleotides are TGTGCCAGCTCCCTCGGACTAGCGGGCTCCTACAATGAGCAGTTCTTC. Protein: CASSLGLAGSYNEQFF.